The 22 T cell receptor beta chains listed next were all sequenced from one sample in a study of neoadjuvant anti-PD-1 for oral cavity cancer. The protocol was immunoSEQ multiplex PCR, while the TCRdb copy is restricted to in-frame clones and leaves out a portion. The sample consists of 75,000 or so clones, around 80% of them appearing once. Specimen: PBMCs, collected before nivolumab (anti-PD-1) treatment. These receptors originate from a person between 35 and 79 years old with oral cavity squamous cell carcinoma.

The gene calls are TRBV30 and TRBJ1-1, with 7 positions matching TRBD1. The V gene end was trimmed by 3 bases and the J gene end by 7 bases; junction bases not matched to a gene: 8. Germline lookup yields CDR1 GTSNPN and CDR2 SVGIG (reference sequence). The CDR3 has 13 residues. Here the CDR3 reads CAWRGGQFGEAFF. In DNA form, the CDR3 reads TGTGCCTGGAGGGGGGGACAGTTTGGTGAAGCTTTCTTT.

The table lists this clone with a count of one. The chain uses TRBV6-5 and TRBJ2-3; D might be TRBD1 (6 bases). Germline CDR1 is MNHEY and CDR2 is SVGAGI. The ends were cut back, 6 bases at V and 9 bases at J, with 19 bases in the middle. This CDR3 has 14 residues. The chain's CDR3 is CASSPRQVPETQYF. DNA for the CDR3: TGTGCCAGCAGCCCTCGACAGGTCCCTGAGACGCAGTATTTT.

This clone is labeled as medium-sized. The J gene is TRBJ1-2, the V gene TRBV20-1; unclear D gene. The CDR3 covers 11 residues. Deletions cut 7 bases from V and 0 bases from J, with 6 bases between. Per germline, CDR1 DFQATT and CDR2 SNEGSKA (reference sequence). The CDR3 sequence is CSEQTNYGYTF. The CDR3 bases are TGCAGTGAACAGACTAACTATGGCTACACCTTC.

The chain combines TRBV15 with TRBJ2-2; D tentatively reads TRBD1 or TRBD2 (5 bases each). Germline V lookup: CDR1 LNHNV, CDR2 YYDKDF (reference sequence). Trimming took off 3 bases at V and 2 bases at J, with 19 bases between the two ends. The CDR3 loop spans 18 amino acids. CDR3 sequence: CATSRGPPGTGNTGELFF. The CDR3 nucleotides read TGTGCCACCAGCAGGGGGCCCCCGGGGACGGGAAACACCGGGGAGCTGTTTTTT.

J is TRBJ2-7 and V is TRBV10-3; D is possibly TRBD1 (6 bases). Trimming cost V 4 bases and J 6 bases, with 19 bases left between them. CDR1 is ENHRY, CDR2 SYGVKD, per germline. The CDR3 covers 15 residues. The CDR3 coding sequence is TGTGCCATCAGTGCGGGTAGGGGGAGCGTTACCGAGCAGTACTTC. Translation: CAISAGRGSVTEQYF.

CDR3 protein: CASSPPGLVAGANVLTF. The CDR3 DNA follows: TGTGCCAGCTCACCCCCCGGCCTCGTCGCTGGGGCCAACGTCCTGACTTTC. The rearrangement joins TRBV18 to TRBJ2-6; D remains ambiguous. V lost 3 bases, J lost 2 bases, and 14 bases lay in between. The CDR3 extends over 17 amino acids. Germline lookup yields CDR1 KGHSH and CDR2 LQKENI. The whole variable domain, filled in from reference TRBV18 and TRBJ2-6, reads NAGVMQNPRHLVRRRGQEARLRCSPMKGHSHVYWYRQLPEEGLKFMVYLQKENIIDESGMPKERFSAEFPKEGPSILRIQQVVRGDSAAYFCASSPPGLVAGANVLTFGAGSRLTVL.

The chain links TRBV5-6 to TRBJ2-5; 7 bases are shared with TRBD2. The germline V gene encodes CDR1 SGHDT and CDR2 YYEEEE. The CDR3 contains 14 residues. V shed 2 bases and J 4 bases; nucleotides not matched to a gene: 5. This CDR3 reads CASSLRTSVETQYF. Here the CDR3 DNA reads TGTGCCAGCAGCTTACGGACTAGTGTAGAGACCCAGTACTTC.

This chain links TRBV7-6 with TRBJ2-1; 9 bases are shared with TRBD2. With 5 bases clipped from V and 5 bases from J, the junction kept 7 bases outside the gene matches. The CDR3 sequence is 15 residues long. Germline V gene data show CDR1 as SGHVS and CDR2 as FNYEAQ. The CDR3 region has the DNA TGTGCCAGCAGCACCCTTAGCGGGGGCCACAATGAGCAGTTCTTC. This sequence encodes CASSTLSGGHNEQFF.

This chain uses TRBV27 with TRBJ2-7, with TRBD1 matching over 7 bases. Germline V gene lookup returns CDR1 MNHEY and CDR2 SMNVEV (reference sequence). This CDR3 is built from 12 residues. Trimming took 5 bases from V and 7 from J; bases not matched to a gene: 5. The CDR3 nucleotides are TGTGCCAGCAGTCCGATCAGGGGGGAGCAGTACTTC. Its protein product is CASSPIRGEQYF.

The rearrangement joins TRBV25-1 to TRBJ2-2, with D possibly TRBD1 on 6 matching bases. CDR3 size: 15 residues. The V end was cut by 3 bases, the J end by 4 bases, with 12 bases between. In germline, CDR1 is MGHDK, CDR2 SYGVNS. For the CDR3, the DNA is TGTGCCAGCAGTGACCCGGGACACACCACCGGGGAGCTGTTTTTT. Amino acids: CASSDPGHTTGELFF.

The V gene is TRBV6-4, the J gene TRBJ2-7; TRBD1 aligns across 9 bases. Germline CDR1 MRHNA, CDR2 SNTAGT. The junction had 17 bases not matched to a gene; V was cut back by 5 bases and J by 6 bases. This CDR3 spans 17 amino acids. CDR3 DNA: TGTGCCAGCAGTTTCATTTTGGACAGGGGTAAACGGAGCGAGCAGTACTTC. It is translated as CASSFILDRGKRSEQYF.

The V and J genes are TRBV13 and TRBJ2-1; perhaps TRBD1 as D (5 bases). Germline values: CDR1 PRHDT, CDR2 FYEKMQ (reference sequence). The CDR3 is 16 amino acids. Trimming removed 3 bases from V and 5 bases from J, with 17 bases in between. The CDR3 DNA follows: TGTGCCAGCAGCTTCCGGGTGATGGACACCCACAATGAGCAGTTCTTC. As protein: CASSFRVMDTHNEQFF.

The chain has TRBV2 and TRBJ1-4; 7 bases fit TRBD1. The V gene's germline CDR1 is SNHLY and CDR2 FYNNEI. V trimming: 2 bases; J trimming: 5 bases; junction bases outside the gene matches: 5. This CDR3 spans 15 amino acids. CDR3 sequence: CASSESTGANEKLFF. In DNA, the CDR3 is TGTGCCAGCAGTGAATCCACAGGGGCAAATGAAAAACTGTTTTTT.

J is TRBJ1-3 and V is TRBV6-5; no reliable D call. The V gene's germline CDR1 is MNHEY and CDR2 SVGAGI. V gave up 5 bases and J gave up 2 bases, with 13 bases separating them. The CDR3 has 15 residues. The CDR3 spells CASSADGMTGNTIYF. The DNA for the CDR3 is TGTGCCAGCAGTGCGGACGGAATGACTGGAAACACCATATATTTT.

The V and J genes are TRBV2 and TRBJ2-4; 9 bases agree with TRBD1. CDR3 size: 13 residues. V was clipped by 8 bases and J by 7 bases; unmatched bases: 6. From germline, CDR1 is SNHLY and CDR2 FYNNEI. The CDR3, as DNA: TGTGCCAGCGGGGGACAGGGTGCGAACATTCAGTACTTC. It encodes CASGGQGANIQYF.

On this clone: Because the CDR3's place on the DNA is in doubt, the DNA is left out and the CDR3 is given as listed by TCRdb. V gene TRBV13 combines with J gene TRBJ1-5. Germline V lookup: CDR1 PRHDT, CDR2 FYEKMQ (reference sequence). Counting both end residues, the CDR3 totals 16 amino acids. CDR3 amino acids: CASSSSGSRGNQPQHF.

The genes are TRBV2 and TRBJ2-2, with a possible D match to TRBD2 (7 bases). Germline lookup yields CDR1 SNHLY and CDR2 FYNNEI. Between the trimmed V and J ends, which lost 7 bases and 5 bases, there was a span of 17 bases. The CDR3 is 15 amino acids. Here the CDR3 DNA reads TGTGCCAGCACCCCGGAGGGGGGGTTAACCGGGGAGCTGTTTTTT. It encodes CASTPEGGLTGELFF.

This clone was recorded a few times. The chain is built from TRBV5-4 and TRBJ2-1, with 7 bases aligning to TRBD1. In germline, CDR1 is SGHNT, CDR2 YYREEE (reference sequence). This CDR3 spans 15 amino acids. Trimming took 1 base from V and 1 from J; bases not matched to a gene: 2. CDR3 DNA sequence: TGTGCCAGCAGCTTGAGACAGGGATCCTACAATGAGCAGTTCTTC. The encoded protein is CASSLRQGSYNEQFF.

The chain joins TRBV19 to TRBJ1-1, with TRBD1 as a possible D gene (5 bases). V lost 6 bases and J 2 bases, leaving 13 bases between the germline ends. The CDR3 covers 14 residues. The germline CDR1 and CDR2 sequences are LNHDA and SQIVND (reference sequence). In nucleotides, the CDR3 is TGTGCCAGTAGACAAGACAGTTTTAACACTGAAGCTTTCTTT. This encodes CASRQDSFNTEAFF.

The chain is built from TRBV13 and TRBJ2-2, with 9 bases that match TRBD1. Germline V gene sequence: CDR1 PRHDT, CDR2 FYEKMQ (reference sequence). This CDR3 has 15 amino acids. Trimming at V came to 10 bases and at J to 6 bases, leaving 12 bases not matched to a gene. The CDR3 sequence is CATNRGQGRAGELFF. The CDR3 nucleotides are TGTGCCACCAACCGAGGACAGGGGAGGGCCGGGGAGCTGTTTTTT.

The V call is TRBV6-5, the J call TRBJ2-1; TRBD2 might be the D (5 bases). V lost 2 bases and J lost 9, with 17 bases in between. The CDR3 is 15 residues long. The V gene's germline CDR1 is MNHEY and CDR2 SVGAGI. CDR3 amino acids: CASSYRGPKNSEQFF. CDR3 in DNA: TGTGCCAGCAGTTACAGAGGGCCTAAGAATAGTGAGCAGTTCTTC.

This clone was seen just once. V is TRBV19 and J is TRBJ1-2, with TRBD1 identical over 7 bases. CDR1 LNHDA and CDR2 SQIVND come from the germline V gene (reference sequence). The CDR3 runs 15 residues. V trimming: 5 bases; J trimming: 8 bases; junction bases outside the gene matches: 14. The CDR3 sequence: CASSLGTATSGGYTF. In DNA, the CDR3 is TGTGCCAGTAGTCTAGGGACAGCCACCTCTGGGGGCTACACCTTC.